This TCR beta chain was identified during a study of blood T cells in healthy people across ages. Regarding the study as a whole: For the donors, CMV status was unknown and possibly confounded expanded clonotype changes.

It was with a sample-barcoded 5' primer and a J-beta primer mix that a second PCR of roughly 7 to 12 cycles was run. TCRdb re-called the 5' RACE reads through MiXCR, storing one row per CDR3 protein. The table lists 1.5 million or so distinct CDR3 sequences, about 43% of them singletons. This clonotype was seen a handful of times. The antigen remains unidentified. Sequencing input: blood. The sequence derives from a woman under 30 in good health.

As DNA, the CDR3 is TGTGCCATCAGGGTAGTCACCGGGGAGCTGTTTTTT. As protein: CAIRVVTGELFF. The chain carries TRBV10-3 and TRBJ2-2; D is unresolved. The germline gives CDR1 ENHRY, CDR2 SYGVKD. Between the trimmed V and J ends, which lost 6 bases and 4 bases, there was a span of 6 bases. The CDR3 is made up of 12 amino acids.